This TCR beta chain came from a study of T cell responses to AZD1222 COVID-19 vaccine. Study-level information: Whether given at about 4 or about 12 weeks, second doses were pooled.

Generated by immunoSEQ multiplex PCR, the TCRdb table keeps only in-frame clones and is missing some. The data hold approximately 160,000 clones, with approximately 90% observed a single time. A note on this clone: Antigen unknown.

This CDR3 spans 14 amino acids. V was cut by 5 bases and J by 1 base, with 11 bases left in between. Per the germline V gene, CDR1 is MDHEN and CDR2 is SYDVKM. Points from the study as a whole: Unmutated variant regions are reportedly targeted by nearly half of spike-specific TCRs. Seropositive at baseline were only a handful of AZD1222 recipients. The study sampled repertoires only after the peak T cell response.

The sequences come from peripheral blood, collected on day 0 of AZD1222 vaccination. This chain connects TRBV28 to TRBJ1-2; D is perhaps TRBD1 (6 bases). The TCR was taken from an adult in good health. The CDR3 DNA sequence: TGTGCCAGCAGTCCCTCAGGGGTTAACTATGGCTACACCTTC. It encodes CASSPSGVNYGYTF.